This T cell receptor beta chain was sequenced for a study of T cell repertoires in cytomegalovirus infection. About the study: Public TCR beta signatures marked donors with CMV infection and the matching HLA. General observations from the study: Clonotype analysis showed dominance of the ex vivo response by HLA-C-restricted CMV-specific TCR beta clonotypes.

Concerning this clonotype itself: Its antigen is undetermined. A read error may explain this, as a much larger clone is one base away.

TCRdb re-called the reads with MiXCR, one entry per CDR3 protein. The sample holds 310,000 or so distinct CDR3 sequences, roughly 17% seen once. The specimen sequenced was PBMCs. This TCR derives from a human donor in good health (CMV status not recorded). Some clones in this sample may be carry-over from other donors' samples.

For the CDR3, the DNA is TGCAGTGCTAGGATTGGGGGTTTGTACGGCTACACCTTC. Its translation is CSARIGGLYGYTF. The chain combines TRBV20-1 with TRBJ1-2, with D perhaps matching TRBD1 (5 bases). The CDR3 is made up of 13 amino acids. CDR1 and CDR2 (germline): DFQATT, SNEGSKA (reference sequence). Trimming took 3 bases from V and 8 from J, leaving 16 bases between them.